These 2 T cell receptor beta chains were all obtained from the same sample, sequenced in a study of shared clonotypes between healthy human individuals. Using immunoSEQ multiplex PCR, the repertoire was profiled, and TCRdb retains in-frame clones only, with some absent. The sample consists of roughly 1,500,000 clones, approximately 98% of them appearing once. The material sequenced was naive CD4+ T cells sorted from blood. Subset noted: CD45RA+ positively selected. These receptors all come from a man aged 25 to 40 in good health.

This clone was counted only a few times. Other DNA sequences in the same sample also yield this CDR3. This chain joins TRBV5-1 and TRBJ2-1; 14 bases are shared with TRBD2. Germline loops: CDR1 SGHRS, CDR2 YFSETQ. The CDR3 sequence is 15 residues long. V shed 4 bases and J 6 bases; nucleotides not matched to a gene: 3. CDR3 sequence: CASSPGLAGVNEQFF. The CDR3 DNA sequence: TGCGCCAGCAGCCCGGGACTAGCGGGAGTCAATGAGCAGTTCTTC.

The chain recombines TRBV18 with TRBJ2-5; no firm D call. With 1 base removed from V and 1 base from J, the gap between germline ends came to 7 bases. This CDR3 comprises 14 residues. In germline, CDR1 is KGHSH, CDR2 LQKENI. The CDR3 sequence: CASSPQSGQETQYF. The CDR3 DNA reads TGTGCCAGCTCACCACAATCGGGCCAAGAGACCCAGTACTTC.